The 10 T cell receptor beta chains presented below share a single source sample, sequenced in a study of shared clonotypes between healthy human individuals. Assay used: immunoSEQ multiplex PCR; TCRdb lists only in-frame clones, some missing. The data hold about 2.5 million clones, with 85% to 95% observed a single time. Sequencing used naive CD4+ T cells from PBMCs. Subset of the sample: CD45RA+ positively selected. The source of these receptors is a man aged 18-30 years in good health. Some clones in this sample may be carry-over from other donors' samples.

Worth noting for this clone: This same CDR3 is encoded by further DNA sequences in the sample. The rearrangement uses TRBV2 and TRBJ2-7; 7 bases map to TRBD2. Looked up from germline, CDR1 is SNHLY and CDR2 is FYNNEI. CDR3 length equals 11 residues. The trim removed 8 bases at V and 2 bases at J, leaving 0 bases unmatched. CDR3 in DNA: TGTGCCAGCCGGGGGGCCTACGAGCAGTACTTC. Its protein product is CASRGAYEQYF. The full variable domain, completed using reference TRBV2 and TRBJ2-7, is EPEVTQTPSHQVTQMGQEVILRCVPISNHLYFYWYRQILGQKVEFLVSFYNNEISEKSEIFDDQFSVERPDGSNFTLKIRSTKLEDSAMYFCASRGAYEQYFGPGTRLTVT.

CDR3 loop: CASSRGTNEKLFF. CDR3 DNA: TGCGCCAGCAGTCGGGGTACTAATGAAAAACTGTTTTTT. The chain joins TRBV4-1 to TRBJ1-4; D uncertain. Germline values: CDR1 MGHRA, CDR2 YSYEKL. V lost 6 bases to trimming and J lost 2 bases, with 7 bases between them. This CDR3 has 13 amino acids.

This chain connects TRBV7-2 to TRBJ2-4; 10 bases align to TRBD2. The J segment lost 7 bases and the V segment lost 3 bases, leaving 6 bases of the junction unmatched. The CDR3 totals 15 residues. The germline CDR1 and CDR2 sequences are SGHTA and FQGNSA. The CDR3 loop is CASSFLAGVSNIQYF. The CDR3 nucleotides read TGTGCCAGCAGCTTTCTAGCGGGAGTGTCGAACATTCAGTACTTC.

The V and J genes are TRBV7-9 and TRBJ2-5; D unresolved. V was pared by 2 bases and J by 1 base, with 8 bases between. The length of the CDR3 is 14 residues. In germline, CDR1 is SEHNR, CDR2 FQNEAQ (reference sequence). CDR3 region: CASSLLAAQETQYF. CDR3 DNA: TGTGCCAGCAGCTTATTGGCAGCCCAAGAGACCCAGTACTTC. Full variable domain (outside the CDR3, taken from reference TRBV7-9 and TRBJ2-5): DTGVSQNPRHKITKRGQNVTFRCDPISEHNRLYWYRQTLGQGPEFLTYFQNEAQLEKSRLLSDRFSAERPKGSFSTLEIQRTEQGDSAMYLCASSLLAAQETQYFGPGTRLLVL.

Turning to this clone: The sample holds other DNA sequences that translate to the same CDR3. The chain uses TRBV28 and TRBJ1-2; D remains unclear. Germline loops: CDR1 MDHEN, CDR2 SYDVKM. The V end lost 3 bases, the J end lost 4 bases, and 6 bases lay between the germline ends. The CDR3 length is 12 residues. CDR3 bases: TGTGCCAGCAGTTTTTCGGTCTATGGCTACACCTTC. Translation: CASSFSVYGYTF.

This clone was recorded only once. The V gene is TRBV11-2, the J gene TRBJ2-2, with 10 bases that match TRBD2. The V gene's germline CDR1 is SGHAT and CDR2 FQNNGV. V shed 5 bases, J shed 1 base, and the junction held 4 bases outside the gene matches. CDR3 length: 16 residues. The CDR3 bases are TGTGCCAGCAGCCCTAGCGGGAGTAGGAACACCGGGGAGCTGTTTTTT. Encoded protein: CASSPSGSRNTGELFF. Together with reference TRBV11-2 and TRBJ2-2, the CDR3 gives the full variable domain: EAGVAQSPRYKIIEKRQSVAFWCNPISGHATLYWYQQILGQGPKLLIQFQNNGVVDDSQLPKDRFSAERLKGVDSTLKIQPAKLEDSAVYLCASSPSGSRNTGELFFGEGSRLTVL.

The chain has TRBV18 and TRBJ2-5; 10 nucleotides line up with TRBD2. Per the germline V gene, CDR1 is KGHSH and CDR2 is LQKENI. The CDR3 contains 18 residues. Losses at the gene ends were 0 bases for V and 9 bases for J; bases not matched to a gene: 16. In DNA, the CDR3 is TGTGCCAGCTCACCACCCCTGGACGGACGGGGAAGCGGGAGGGCCCAGTACTTC. Its protein product is CASSPPLDGRGSGRAQYF.

The rearrangement links TRBV9 to TRBJ2-1, with D tentatively TRBD2 (6 bases). CDR3 size: 17 residues. The germline gives CDR1 SGDLS, CDR2 YYNGEE. V gave up 0 bases and J gave up 4 bases, with 17 bases separating them. Written as DNA, the CDR3 is TGTGCCAGCAGCGTAGCCGGAGGGGATCCCTCGTACAATGAGCAGTTCTTC. Its translation is CASSVAGGDPSYNEQFF.

This chain joins TRBV9 and TRBJ1-2, with D maybe TRBD1 (5 bases). V dropped 3 bases and J dropped 3 bases, with 24 bases sitting between them. Germline CDR1 SGDLS, CDR2 YYNGEE. The CDR3 is 18 amino acids. The CDR3 loop reads CASSASAKTGTDYYGYTF. The CDR3 DNA is TGTGCCAGCAGCGCATCAGCAAAGACCGGGACCGACTACTATGGCTACACCTTC.

This chain connects TRBV5-3 to TRBJ2-7; 12 bases line up with TRBD2. TRBV5-3 is marked as an open reading frame, function uncertain. The CDR3 spans 17 residues. V gave up 4 bases and J gave up 1 base; unmatched junction bases: 9. DNA of the CDR3: TGTGCCAGAAGCCGGACTAGCGGGATAACTTTTTCCTACGAGCAGTACTTC. Residues: CARSRTSGITFSYEQYF.